Shown below are 10 T cell receptor beta chains from a single sample sequenced in a study of identical twins. A single record per CDR3 protein comes from TCRdb applying MiXCR to the 5' RACE reads. Found here are 1.5 million to 2 million distinct CDR3 sequences, about 32% of them singletons; the top ten hold over 0.25%. The sequenced sample consisted of cord blood. The origin of the receptors is a newborn girl in good health.

Note on this clonotype: One junction end does not reproduce the germline sequence, and a read error may be involved. The chain employs TRBV7-9 and TRBJ1-6; 9 bases map to TRBD1. CDR3 length: 16 residues. Germline CDR1 reads SEHNR; CDR2 reads FQNEAQ (reference sequence). The CDR3 region has the DNA TGTGCCAGCAGCTTCCCGACAGGGGGTGATAATTCACCCCCCCACTTT. Its protein product is CASSFPTGGDNSPPHF.

A few counts support this clonotype. J is TRBJ2-5 and V is TRBV3-1, with 11 bases that match TRBD2. The CDR3 is 16 residues long. V lost 4 bases, J lost 11 bases, and 15 bases stayed unmatched. In germline, CDR1 is LGHDT, CDR2 YNNKEL (reference sequence). In DNA form, the CDR3 reads TGTGCCAGCAGCCCCCGTAGCGGGGGGGCCTACAATGAGCAGTACTTC. Translating it yields CASSPRSGGAYNEQYF.

The J gene is TRBJ2-1, the V gene TRBV27; the D is unclear. V was cut by 7 bases and J by 0 bases, with 7 bases left in between. Germline-derived CDR1 and CDR2 are MNHEY and SMNVEV (reference sequence). The length of the CDR3 is 13 residues. CDR3 sequence: CASIVGSYNEQFF. CDR3 DNA sequence: TGTGCCAGCATAGTGGGCTCCTACAATGAGCAGTTCTTC.

The chain links TRBV7-9 to TRBJ2-3, with 7 bases matching TRBD1. V lost 3 bases to trimming and J lost 0 bases; unmatched junction nucleotides: 3. The CDR3 extends over 15 amino acids. Germline V gives CDR1 SEHNR, CDR2 FQNEAQ (reference sequence). The DNA of the CDR3 is TGTGCCAGCAGCTTCGGACAGGCTAGCACAGATACGCAGTATTTT. Its translation is CASSFGQASTDTQYF.

V gene TRBV20-1 combines with J gene TRBJ2-1, with D tentatively TRBD2 (6 bases). The tail of the sequence fits TRBJ2-7 better, so the J call may be wrong. Germline CDR1 and CDR2: DFQATT and SNEGSKA (reference sequence). The CDR3 length is 17 residues. CDR3 DNA: TGCAGTGCTAGAGATCGGATTCAGGGAGGTTACTACAATGAGCAGTACTTC. Protein sequence: CSARDRIQGGYYNEQYF.

This clonotype was observed many times. This chain uses TRBV25-1 with TRBJ1-2; 9 bases are a match to TRBD1. Germline values: CDR1 MGHDK, CDR2 SYGVNS. This CDR3 region has 14 residues. J lost 7 bases, V lost 1 base, and 4 bases had no gene match. The DNA for the CDR3 is TGTGCCAGCAGTGAATTCCCGGACAGGGGTGGCTACACCTTC. Encoded protein: CASSEFPDRGGYTF.

This clonotype was counted a single time. The chain links TRBV20-1 to TRBJ2-1, with TRBD1 matching 7 bases. V was pared by 6 bases and J by 10 bases, with 3 bases of the junction left unmatched. From germline, CDR1 is DFQATT and CDR2 SNEGSKA (reference sequence). The CDR3 consists of 10 residues. CDR3 coding DNA: TGCAGTGCGTGCAGGGGGGAGCAGTTCTTC. Translated: CSACRGEQFF.

This clonotype turned up a few times. V and J are TRBV20-1 and TRBJ1-2; the D is unclear. CDR3 length: 15 residues. Germline assignment: CDR1 DFQATT and CDR2 SNEGSKA (reference sequence). The V gene lost 1 base and the J gene lost 5 bases, with 17 bases spanning the gap. The CDR3 sequence: CSARAGLRLKYGYTF. CDR3 nucleotide sequence: TGCAGTGCTAGAGCTGGGCTCCGATTGAAGTATGGCTACACCTTC.

J is TRBJ2-1 and V is TRBV7-9, with D tentatively TRBD2 (5 bases). Trimming took 3 bases from V and 0 from J, leaving 18 bases between them. CDR3 length: 18 residues. Per germline, CDR1 SEHNR and CDR2 FQNEAQ (reference sequence). As DNA, the CDR3 is TGTGCCAGCAGCTTGGGAGACCTGAAAAATCACTCCTACAATGAGCAGTTCTTC. As protein: CASSLGDLKNHSYNEQFF. The full variable domain, completed using reference TRBV7-9 and TRBJ2-1, is DTGVSQNPRHKITKRGQNVTFRCDPISEHNRLYWYRQTLGQGPEFLTYFQNEAQLEKSRLLSDRFSAERPKGSFSTLEIQRTEQGDSAMYLCASSLGDLKNHSYNEQFFGPGTRLTVL.

V usage is TRBV20-1 and J usage is TRBJ1-2, with TRBD1 as a possible D gene (5 bases). Germline lookup yields CDR1 DFQATT and CDR2 SNEGSKA (reference sequence). The V gene lost 2 bases and the J gene lost 4 bases, with 20 bases spanning the gap. The CDR3 is 16 residues long. CDR3 DNA: TGCAGTGCTAGAATAGGGGAGAGGGCTTCCCGCTATGGCTACACCTTC. Its protein is CSARIGERASRYGYTF.